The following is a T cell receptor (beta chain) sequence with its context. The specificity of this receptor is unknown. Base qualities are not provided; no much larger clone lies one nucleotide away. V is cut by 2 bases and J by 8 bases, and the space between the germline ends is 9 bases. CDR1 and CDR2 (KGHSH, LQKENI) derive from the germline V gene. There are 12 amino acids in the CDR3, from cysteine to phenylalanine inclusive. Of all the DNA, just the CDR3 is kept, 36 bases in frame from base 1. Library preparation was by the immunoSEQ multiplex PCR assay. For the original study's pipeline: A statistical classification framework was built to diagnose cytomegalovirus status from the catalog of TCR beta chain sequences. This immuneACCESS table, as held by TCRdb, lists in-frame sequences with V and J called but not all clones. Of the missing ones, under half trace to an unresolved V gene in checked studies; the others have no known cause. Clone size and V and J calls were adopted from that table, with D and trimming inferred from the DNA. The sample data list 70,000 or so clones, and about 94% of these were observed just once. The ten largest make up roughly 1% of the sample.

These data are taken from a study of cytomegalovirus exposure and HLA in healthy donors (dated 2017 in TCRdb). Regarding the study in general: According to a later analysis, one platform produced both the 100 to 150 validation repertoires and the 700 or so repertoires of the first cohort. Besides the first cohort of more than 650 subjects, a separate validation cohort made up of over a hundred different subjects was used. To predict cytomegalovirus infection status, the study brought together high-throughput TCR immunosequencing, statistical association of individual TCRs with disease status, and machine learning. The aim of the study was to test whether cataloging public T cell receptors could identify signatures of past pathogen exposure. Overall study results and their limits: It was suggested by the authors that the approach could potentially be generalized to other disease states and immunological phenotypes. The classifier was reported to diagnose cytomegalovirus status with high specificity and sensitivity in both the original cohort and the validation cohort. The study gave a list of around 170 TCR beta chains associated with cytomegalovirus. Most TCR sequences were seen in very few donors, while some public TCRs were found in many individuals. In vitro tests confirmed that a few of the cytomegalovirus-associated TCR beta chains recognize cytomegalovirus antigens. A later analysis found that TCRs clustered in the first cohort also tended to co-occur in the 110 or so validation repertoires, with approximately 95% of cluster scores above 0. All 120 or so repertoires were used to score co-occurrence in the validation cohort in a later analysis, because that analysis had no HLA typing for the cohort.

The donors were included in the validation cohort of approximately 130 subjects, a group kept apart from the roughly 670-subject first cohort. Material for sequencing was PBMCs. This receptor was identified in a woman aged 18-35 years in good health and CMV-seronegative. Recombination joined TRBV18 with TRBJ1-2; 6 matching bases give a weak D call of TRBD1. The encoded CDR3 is CASSPGQKGYTF. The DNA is TGTGCCAGCTCACCAGGACAGAAAGGCTACACCTTC. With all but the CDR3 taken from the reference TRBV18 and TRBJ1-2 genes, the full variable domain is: NAGVMQNPRHLVRRRGQEARLRCSPMKGHSHVYWYRQLPEEGLKFMVYLQKENIIDESGMPKERFSAEFPKEGPSILRIQQVVRGDSAAYFCASSPGQKGYTFGSGTRLTVV.